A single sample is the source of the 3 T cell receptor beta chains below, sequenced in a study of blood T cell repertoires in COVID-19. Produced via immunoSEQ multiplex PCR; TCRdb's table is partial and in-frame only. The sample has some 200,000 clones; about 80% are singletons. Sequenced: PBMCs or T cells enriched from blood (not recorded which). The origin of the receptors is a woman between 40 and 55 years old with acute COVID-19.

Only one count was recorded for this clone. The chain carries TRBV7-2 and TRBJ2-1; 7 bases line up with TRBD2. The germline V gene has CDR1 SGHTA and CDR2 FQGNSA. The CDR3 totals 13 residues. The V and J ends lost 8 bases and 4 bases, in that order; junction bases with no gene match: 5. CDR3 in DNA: TGTGCCAGCGTCTCCGGGAGGTACAATGAGCAGTTCTTC. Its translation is CASVSGRYNEQFF.

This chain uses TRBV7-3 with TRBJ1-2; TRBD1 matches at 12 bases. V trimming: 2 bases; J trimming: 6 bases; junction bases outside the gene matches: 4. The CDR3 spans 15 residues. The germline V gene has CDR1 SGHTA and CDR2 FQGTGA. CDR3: CASSLQGQGADGYTF. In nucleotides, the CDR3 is TGTGCCAGCAGCTTACAGGGACAGGGGGCGGATGGCTACACCTTC.

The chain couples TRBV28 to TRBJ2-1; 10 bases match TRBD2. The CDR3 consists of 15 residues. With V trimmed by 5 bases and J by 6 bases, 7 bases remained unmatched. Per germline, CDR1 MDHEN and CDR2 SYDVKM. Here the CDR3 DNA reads TGTGCCAGCAGTCCTCCGGGACTAGCGTCCAATGAGCAGTTCTTC. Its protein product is CASSPPGLASNEQFF.